The entry that follows covers one TCR beta chain sequence. The data derive from a study of blood T cell repertoires in COVID-19. Clones were read by immunoSEQ multiplex PCR, and TCRdb kept only the in-frame ones, dropping some. The sample lists 200,000 to 250,000 clones, 60% to 85% seen once, with 7.2% in the top ten. Trimming took 0 bases from V and 3 from J; bases not matched to a gene: 5. CDR3 length equals 15 residues. Germline CDR1 SQVTM, CDR2 ANQGSEA. V and J are TRBV29-1 and TRBJ1-2; TRBD1 matches at 9 bases. The sequenced sample consisted of peripheral blood. This clonotype originated in a woman aged 65 to 85 with acute or convalescent COVID-19. This CDR3 reads CSVEDPGTGYYGYTF. The CDR3 nucleotides read TGCAGCGTTGAAGATCCGGGGACAGGGTACTATGGCTACACCTTC. The variable domain in full, with the rest retrieved from reference TRBV29-1 and TRBJ1-2, is SAVISQKPSRDICQRGTSLTIQCQVDSQVTMMFWYRQQPGQSLTLIATANQGSEATYESGFVIDKFPISRPNLTFSTLTVSNMSPEDSSIYLCSVEDPGTGYYGYTFGSGTRLTVV.